This TCR beta chain was profiled in a study of blood T cell repertoires in COVID-19. Study as a whole: Spain, Italy and the United States supplied samples that represented acute and convalescent COVID-19. From T cells, B-cell-depleted T cells, or PBMCs came the material, which was cDNA or gDNA.

A single count supports this clone. Trimming stripped 5 bases from V and 8 bases from J, with 18 bases between. The CDR3 extends over 15 amino acids. Germline V gene lookup returns CDR1 SEHNR and CDR2 FQNEAQ (reference sequence). Original processing methods: Reference gene primer amplification gave nucleated cell count estimates. The protocol was immunoSEQ multiplex PCR, while the TCRdb copy is restricted to in-frame clones and leaves out a portion. For V, J and clone size, that table is used; D and trimming come from the DNA. The sample yields about 150,000 clones, approximately 83% seen once. The chain combines TRBV7-9 with TRBJ1-4, with a weak D call TRBD1 (6 bases). This clonotype was obtained from a woman aged 55-69 years with acute or convalescent COVID-19. The sequenced sample was peripheral blood. Here the CDR3 reads CASSVKRGIQEKLFF. Here the CDR3 DNA reads TGTGCCAGCAGCGTAAAAAGGGGGATTCAAGAAAAACTGTTTTTT.